A single sample gave rise to the 12 T cell receptor beta chains below, sequenced in a study of blood T cell repertoires in COVID-19. Sequencing was performed with immunoSEQ multiplex PCR; in TCRdb, only in-frame clones are kept and a portion is missing. The sample shows approximately 360,000 clones, nearly 90% of them seen only once. The sequencing sample was made of peripheral blood. These receptors all stem from a man aged 18 to 30 with active or convalescent COVID-19.

CDR3 region: CASSFREAEAFF. The CDR3 DNA reads as TGTGCCAGTAGTTTCAGGGAGGCTGAAGCTTTCTTT. This chain links TRBV19 with TRBJ1-1; maybe TRBD1 (5 bases). Trimming cost V 5 bases and J 6 bases, with 10 bases left between them. Germline V lookup: CDR1 LNHDA, CDR2 SQIVND (reference sequence). This CDR3 spans 12 amino acids.

The chain carries TRBV28 and TRBJ2-6; D gene unclear. CDR1 is MDHEN and CDR2 is SYDVKM in the germline V gene. Trimming cost V 3 bases and J 1 base, with 7 bases left between them. This CDR3 region has 15 residues. The DNA of the CDR3 is TGTGCCAGCAGTTTCATCATGTCTGGGGCCAACGTCCTGACTTTC. The encoded protein is CASSFIMSGANVLTF.

This clone was seen many times. The V call is TRBV6-2 or TRBV6-3, the J call TRBJ1-6, with TRBD1 matching over 7 bases. The CDR3 loop spans 15 amino acids. Germline values: CDR1 MNHEY, CDR2 SVGEGT. V dropped 0 bases and J dropped 6; count of bases not matched to a gene: 2. The CDR3 protein is CASSYSSGGNSPLHF. CDR3 sequence (DNA): TGTGCCAGCAGTTACTCCTCAGGGGGTAATTCACCCCTCCACTTT.

This clone was counted only a few times. This chain uses TRBV6-5 with TRBJ1-1, with TRBD1 identical over 10 bases. The V gene end was trimmed by 5 bases and the J gene end by 1 base; junction bases not matched to a gene: 4. CDR1 and CDR2 (germline): MNHEY, SVGAGI. The CDR3 is 15 amino acids. CDR3 sequence reads: CASSRQGAGNTEAFF. In DNA, the CDR3 is TGTGCCAGCAGTCGACAGGGGGCCGGGAACACTGAAGCTTTCTTT.

The V call is TRBV27, the J call TRBJ1-6, with D perhaps TRBD1 (6 bases). CDR1 MNHEY and CDR2 SMNVEV come from the germline V gene (reference sequence). This CDR3 is 15 amino acids long. V lost 7 bases and J 7 bases, leaving 17 bases between the germline ends. DNA for the CDR3: TGTGCCAGCACCTGGCGACAGGTTGGGAATTCACCCCTCCACTTT. This sequence encodes CASTWRQVGNSPLHF.

The V call is TRBV28, the J call TRBJ1-4, with 7 bases aligning to TRBD1. With V trimmed by 11 bases and J by 7 bases, 16 bases remained unmatched. Germline CDR1 and CDR2: MDHEN and SYDVKM. This CDR3 is 15 amino acids long. CDR3 DNA sequence: TGTGCCGCCTTGCGCGGAGGGGGCGTTGGTGAAAAACTGTTTTTT. It specifies CAALRGGGVGEKLFF.

This clone has only a few counts. This chain connects TRBV15 to TRBJ1-1, with a tentative D call TRBD1 (6 bases). The length of the CDR3 is 12 residues. V lost 4 bases and J 10 bases, leaving 13 bases between the germline ends. Germline V gene lookup returns CDR1 LNHNV and CDR2 YYDKDF (reference sequence). CDR3 amino acids: CATSTDTGRAFF. The DNA of the CDR3 is TGTGCCACCAGCACAGACACAGGGCGAGCTTTCTTT.

This clone was counted only a few times. The chain joins TRBV27 to TRBJ1-2, with TRBD1 as a possible D gene (5 bases). V lost 2 bases to trimming and J lost 6 bases, with 16 bases between them. Germline V gene sequence: CDR1 MNHEY, CDR2 SMNVEV (reference sequence). The CDR3 covers 15 residues. As DNA, the CDR3 is TGTGCCAGCAGTTTACTGGGCAGGGCGTCGGATGGCTACACCTTC. It translates to CASSLLGRASDGYTF.

The chain carries TRBV7-3 and TRBJ2-3; possibly TRBD2 for D (6 bases). Germline CDR1 is SGHTA and CDR2 is FQGTGA. Trimming stripped 1 base from V and 2 bases from J, with 16 bases between. This CDR3 is 17 amino acids long. CDR3 loop: CASSLRFEAGNTDTQYF. The DNA of the CDR3 is TGTGCCAGCAGCTTAAGGTTTGAAGCGGGCAACACAGATACGCAGTATTTT.

DNA for the CDR3: TGTGCCAGCAGTAGCGCAAGCCGCGGGACGCTGCCCAAAAACATTCAGTACTTC. It encodes CASSSASRGTLPKNIQYF. The V and J genes are TRBV27 and TRBJ2-4; maybe TRBD2 (6 bases). The CDR3 has 18 amino acids. Per germline, CDR1 MNHEY and CDR2 SMNVEV (reference sequence). The V end lost 5 bases, the J end lost 2 bases, and 22 bases lay between the germline ends.

This clone was detected once. V gene TRBV27 combines with J gene TRBJ2-5, with 14 positions matching TRBD2. Germline V lookup: CDR1 MNHEY, CDR2 SMNVEV (reference sequence). The CDR3 runs 18 residues. Trimming removed 5 bases from V and 5 bases from J; junction bases left unmatched: 13. In DNA, the CDR3 is TGTGCCAGCAGTAACATAGGGACTAGCGGGAGCGGGGTGGAGACCCAGTACTTC. Protein sequence: CASSNIGTSGSGVETQYF.

V gene TRBV11-2 combines with J gene TRBJ2-7; 11 bases line up with TRBD1. V trimming: 6 bases; J trimming: 6 bases; junction bases outside the gene matches: 7. CDR1 and CDR2 from the germline V gene are SGHAT and FQNNGV. The CDR3 is 14 amino acids. DNA for the CDR3: TGTGCCAGCAGGACCGGGACAGGGGGTTTCGAGCAGTACTTC. The encoded protein is CASRTGTGGFEQYF.